This T cell receptor beta chain was recovered during a study of breast tumors, draining lymph nodes, adjacent tissues (dated by TCRdb to about 2016). About the study as a whole: TCR beta repertoires were compared across tumor, adjacent nontumor tissue and axillary lymph nodes obtained from breast cancer patients. In human breast cancer, the study set out to assess how tumor, surrounding tissue and draining lymph node repertoires relate to one another and whether T cells might be exchanged between them.

Beyond this particular receptor, the publication reports: The data were considered consistent with the idea that most tumor T cells come from the lymph node and then expand in tumor tissue. The study presented the conclusion that tumor T cells originate in lymph nodes as consistent with a hypothesis, not as something directly demonstrated. In luminal-like breast cancer, tumor and nontumor tissue repertoires resembled each other significantly more than in basal-like breast cancer. Tumors showed preferential V and J gene usage, and their T-cell repertoire diversity fell below that of lymph nodes yet above that of nontumor tissue.

Turning to this clonotype: Its recognized antigen is unknown. No base quality information exists; no much larger clone differs at one position.

The instrument was an Illumina HiSeq 2000. Multiplex PCR amplification was used to generate the TCR beta chain libraries. High-throughput sequencing was used to analyze the amplified TCR beta chain products. Through fastp at Q25 and MiXCR, TCRdb rebuilt clones from the public reads, retaining in-frame beta chains. Here each entry gathers all rows of one CDR3 protein and keeps the most common genes and DNA. The sample yields 85,000 to 130,000 distinct CDR3 sequences; 21% were counted once. The ten largest clones take up approximately 1.3% of the sample. The axillary draining lymph nodes of breast cancer patients were the source of the lymph node samples. The CDR3 spans 16 residues, from the cysteine through the phenylalanine. The retained sequence is limited to the CDR3, 48 bases, with the frame set at the first base. V ends up 0 bases short and J 7 bases short, with an unmatched junction base count of 7. CDR1 and CDR2, per the germline V gene, are KGHSH and LQKENI.

The chain is assembled from TRBV18 and TRBJ2-1, and TRBD2 aligns with 9 junction nucleotides. The source material was axillary lymph node tissue. The TCR comes from a female donor with breast cancer. Some clones in this sample may be carry-over from other donors' samples. The DNA sequence is TGTGCCAGCTCACCACCGAGGACTAGCGTTTCGAATGAGCAGTTCTTC. Translated, this is CASSPPRTSVSNEQFF.